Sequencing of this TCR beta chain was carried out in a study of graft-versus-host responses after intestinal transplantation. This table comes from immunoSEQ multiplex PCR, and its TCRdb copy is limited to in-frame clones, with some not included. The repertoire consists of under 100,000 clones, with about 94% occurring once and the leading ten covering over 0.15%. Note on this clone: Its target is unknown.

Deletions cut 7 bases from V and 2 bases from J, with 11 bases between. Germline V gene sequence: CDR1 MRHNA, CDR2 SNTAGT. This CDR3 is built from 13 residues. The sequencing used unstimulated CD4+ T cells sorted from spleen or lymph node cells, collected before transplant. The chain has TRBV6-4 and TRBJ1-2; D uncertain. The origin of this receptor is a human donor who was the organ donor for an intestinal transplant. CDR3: CASMKSRNYGYTF. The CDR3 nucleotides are TGTGCCAGCATGAAAAGCAGGAACTATGGCTACACCTTC.